The 12 T cell receptor beta chains listed next were all sequenced from one sample in a study of blood T cell repertoires in COVID-19. Produced via immunoSEQ multiplex PCR; TCRdb's table is partial and in-frame only. The sample has tens of thousands of clones; approximately 80% are singletons. Specimen: peripheral blood. The receptors originated from a human donor in a cohort sampled during active COVID-19.

This clone was seen more than once but under ten times. The genes are TRBV19 and TRBJ1-5, with D perhaps matching TRBD1 (5 bases). The V end was cut by 3 bases, the J end by 2 bases, with 11 bases between. Germline-derived CDR1 and CDR2 are LNHDA and SQIVND (reference sequence). CDR3 length: 15 residues. For the CDR3, the DNA is TGTGCCAGTAGTATGAACGGAGGGGGCAATCAGCCCCAGCATTTT. Translating gives CASSMNGGGNQPQHF. The full variable domain, in which reference TRBV19 and TRBJ1-5 provide the parts outside the CDR3, is DGGITQSPKYLFRKEGQNVTLSCEQNLNHDAMYWYRQDPGQGLRLIYYSQIVNDFQKGDIAEGYSVSREKKESFPLTVTSAQKNPTAFYLCASSMNGGGNQPQHFGDGTRLSIL.

This chain connects TRBV28 to TRBJ2-1; perhaps TRBD2 as D (5 bases). This CDR3 has 13 residues. Germline V lookup: CDR1 MDHEN, CDR2 SYDVKM. V was shortened by 11 bases and J by 0 bases, with 11 bases between the two germline ends. Here the CDR3 reads CAGSGSSYNEQFF. The CDR3 region has the DNA TGTGCCGGTTCGGGGAGCTCCTACAATGAGCAGTTCTTC.

This clone was recorded a few times. The chain joins TRBV5-1 to TRBJ1-4, with 7 bases matching TRBD1. The length of the CDR3 is 14 residues. Germline CDR1 SGHRS, CDR2 YFSETQ. With V trimmed by 2 bases and J by 8 bases, 6 bases remained unmatched. CDR3 residues: CASSLQGSGEKLFF. The CDR3 DNA sequence: TGCGCCAGCAGCTTACAGGGGTCGGGGGAAAAACTGTTTTTT.

The V and J genes are TRBV5-1 and TRBJ2-4; TRBD2 might be the D (5 bases). This CDR3 contains 14 residues. Deletions cut 4 bases from V and 5 bases from J, with 13 bases between. CDR1 and CDR2 from the germline V gene are SGHRS and YFSETQ. The CDR3 DNA reads TGCGCCAGCAGCGTTCTAGCTGGCGAAAACATTCAGTACTTC. This encodes CASSVLAGENIQYF.

The chain carries TRBV6-5 and TRBJ2-1, with TRBD2 as a possible D gene (6 bases). CDR1 and CDR2 (germline): MNHEY, SVGAGI. The CDR3 is made up of 14 amino acids. Trimming cost V 2 bases and J 9 bases, with 14 bases left between them. DNA of the CDR3: TGTGCCAGCAGTTACGGGACGGGAGAGGCTGAGCAGTTCTTC. Translated: CASSYGTGEAEQFF.

The chain couples TRBV3-1 (or the pseudogene TRBV3-2) to TRBJ2-1, with 8 positions matching TRBD2. The V gene end was trimmed by 5 bases and the J gene end by 2 bases; junction bases not matched to a gene: 5. The CDR3 consists of 15 residues. Germline V lookup: CDR1 LGHDT, CDR2 YNNKEL (reference sequence). In nucleotides, the CDR3 is TGTGCCAGCAGCGACCTAGCGGGTGCCTACAATGAGCAGTTCTTC. The encoded protein is CASSDLAGAYNEQFF.

The chain recombines TRBV2 with TRBJ1-1; D gene unclear. The CDR3 is 13 residues long. In germline, CDR1 is SNHLY, CDR2 FYNNEI. V gave up 6 bases and J gave up 4 bases, with 12 bases separating them. The chain's CDR3 is CASRADAGTEAFF. In DNA form, the CDR3 reads TGTGCCAGCAGAGCCGACGCAGGCACTGAAGCTTTCTTT.

This chain joins TRBV28 and TRBJ1-2; TRBD1 is a possible D gene (5 bases). The V gene lost 2 bases and the J gene lost 2 bases, with 15 bases spanning the gap. CDR1 is MDHEN, CDR2 SYDVKM, per germline. This CDR3 comprises 16 residues. The CDR3 protein is CASSLNSLPGNYGYTF. CDR3 nucleotide sequence: TGTGCCAGCAGTTTAAACTCGTTGCCAGGGAACTATGGCTACACCTTC.

Only a few counts were recorded for this clone. The chain is built from TRBV6-2 or TRBV6-3 and TRBJ2-3, with a possible D match to TRBD2 (7 bases). The CDR3 has 14 amino acids. The V gene's germline CDR1 is MNHEY and CDR2 SVGEGT. The V end was cut by 5 bases, the J end by 2 bases, with 11 bases between. CDR3: CASSIGGLTDTQYF. Here the CDR3 DNA reads TGTGCCAGCAGTATCGGGGGGCTCACAGATACGCAGTATTTT.

The rearrangement links TRBV25-1 to TRBJ1-1, with TRBD1 as a possible D gene (5 bases). This CDR3 has 14 residues. The V end was cut by 2 bases, the J end by 10 bases, with 17 bases between. From germline, CDR1 is MGHDK and CDR2 SYGVNS. The CDR3 here is CASSEILAGEGAFF. The CDR3, as DNA: TGTGCCAGCAGTGAAATCTTGGCGGGGGAAGGAGCTTTCTTT.

The chain combines TRBV6-5 with TRBJ2-1; tentatively, D is TRBD2 (5 bases). Germline CDR1 is MNHEY and CDR2 is SVGAGI. The ends were cut back, 6 bases at V and 0 bases at J, with 12 bases in the middle. The CDR3 sequence is 15 residues long. In DNA form, the CDR3 reads TGTGCCAGCAGCCGGACTGCTAGCTCCTACAATGAGCAGTTCTTC. Translated: CASSRTASSYNEQFF.

The V and J genes are TRBV18 and TRBJ1-5; 9 bases are a match to TRBD1. CDR1 and CDR2 from the germline V gene are KGHSH and LQKENI. With V trimmed by 3 bases and J by 4 bases, 7 bases remained unmatched. The length of the CDR3 is 16 residues. The chain's CDR3 is CASSPGDRAFNQPQHF. The CDR3 region has the DNA TGTGCCAGCTCACCGGGGGACAGGGCTTTTAATCAGCCCCAGCATTTT.